The clone carrying this T cell receptor beta chain was seen repeatedly, ten times or more. Its matching antigen is unknown. The CDR3 has 16 amino acids. Germline-derived CDR1 and CDR2 are SGHTA and FQGNSA. With 5 bases removed from V and 5 bases from J, the gap between germline ends came to 19 bases. These data are taken from a study of T cells in Graves' hyperthyroidism and ophthalmopathy. Study outcomes and limitations: Patients with ophthalmopathy were separated from those with stable hyperthyroidism by a 13 V-J model. Ophthalmopathy, which appeared later, was predicted by the model a median around 6.5 months before onset.

Lactation, pregnancy, other autoimmune disease or uncontrolled infection excluded patients. The PBMCs studied were ones that came from about 9.9 ml fresh peripheral blood. Amplification targeted TCR beta CDR3 regions from RNA transcripts. First-round RT-PCR of the TCR CDR3 relied on the HTBI primer set. One entry per CDR3 protein, called by TCRdb with MiXCR from the multiplex PCR reads. The sample has under 400,000 distinct CDR3 sequences; about 15% are singletons. This TCR was sampled from a woman between 55 and 75 years old with Graves' ophthalmopathy. Sequencing was done on a sample of blood. The rearrangement joins TRBV7-2 to TRBJ2-1; D might be TRBD1 or TRBD2, each matching 5 bases. CDR3 region: CASSQRRQGWNNEQFF. CDR3 bases: TGTGCCAGCAGCCAGAGGAGGCAGGGTTGGAACAATGAGCAGTTCTTC.